The present T cell receptor (beta chain) was sequenced within a study of post-analysis software for immune sequencing data. Study background: Courses of disease covered relapsing-remitting, secondary progressive and progressive-relapsing multiple sclerosis. Whole-study results and caveats: Four to six TRBV segments appeared more often in patients than in controls, and TRBV5-6, TRBV5-1 and TRBV20-1 were among these. Relative to controls, patients with multiple sclerosis showed significantly lower normalized Chao1 diversity. F-measure co-clustering was strong for batch-matched samples.

Sequencing libraries made from TCR beta cDNA carried unique molecular identifiers. TCRdb used MiXCR to reprocess the PCR reads, holding one entry per CDR3 protein. The top ten hold about 11% of the sample, which has hundreds of thousands of distinct CDR3 sequences, around 64% seen once. Remarks on this clonotype: No antigen is known for it.

Germline values: CDR1 SQVTM, CDR2 ANQGSEA. This CDR3 is built from 14 residues. Sequenced material: blood. The clonotype originates from a girl aged 2 to 9 with multiple sclerosis. The chain links TRBV29-1 to TRBJ1-2; tentatively, D is TRBD1 (6 bases). In DNA form, the CDR3 reads TGCGGCGCTAATGTTGGGGGGGCAAGCTATGGCTACACCTTC. Its protein is CGANVGGASYGYTF.